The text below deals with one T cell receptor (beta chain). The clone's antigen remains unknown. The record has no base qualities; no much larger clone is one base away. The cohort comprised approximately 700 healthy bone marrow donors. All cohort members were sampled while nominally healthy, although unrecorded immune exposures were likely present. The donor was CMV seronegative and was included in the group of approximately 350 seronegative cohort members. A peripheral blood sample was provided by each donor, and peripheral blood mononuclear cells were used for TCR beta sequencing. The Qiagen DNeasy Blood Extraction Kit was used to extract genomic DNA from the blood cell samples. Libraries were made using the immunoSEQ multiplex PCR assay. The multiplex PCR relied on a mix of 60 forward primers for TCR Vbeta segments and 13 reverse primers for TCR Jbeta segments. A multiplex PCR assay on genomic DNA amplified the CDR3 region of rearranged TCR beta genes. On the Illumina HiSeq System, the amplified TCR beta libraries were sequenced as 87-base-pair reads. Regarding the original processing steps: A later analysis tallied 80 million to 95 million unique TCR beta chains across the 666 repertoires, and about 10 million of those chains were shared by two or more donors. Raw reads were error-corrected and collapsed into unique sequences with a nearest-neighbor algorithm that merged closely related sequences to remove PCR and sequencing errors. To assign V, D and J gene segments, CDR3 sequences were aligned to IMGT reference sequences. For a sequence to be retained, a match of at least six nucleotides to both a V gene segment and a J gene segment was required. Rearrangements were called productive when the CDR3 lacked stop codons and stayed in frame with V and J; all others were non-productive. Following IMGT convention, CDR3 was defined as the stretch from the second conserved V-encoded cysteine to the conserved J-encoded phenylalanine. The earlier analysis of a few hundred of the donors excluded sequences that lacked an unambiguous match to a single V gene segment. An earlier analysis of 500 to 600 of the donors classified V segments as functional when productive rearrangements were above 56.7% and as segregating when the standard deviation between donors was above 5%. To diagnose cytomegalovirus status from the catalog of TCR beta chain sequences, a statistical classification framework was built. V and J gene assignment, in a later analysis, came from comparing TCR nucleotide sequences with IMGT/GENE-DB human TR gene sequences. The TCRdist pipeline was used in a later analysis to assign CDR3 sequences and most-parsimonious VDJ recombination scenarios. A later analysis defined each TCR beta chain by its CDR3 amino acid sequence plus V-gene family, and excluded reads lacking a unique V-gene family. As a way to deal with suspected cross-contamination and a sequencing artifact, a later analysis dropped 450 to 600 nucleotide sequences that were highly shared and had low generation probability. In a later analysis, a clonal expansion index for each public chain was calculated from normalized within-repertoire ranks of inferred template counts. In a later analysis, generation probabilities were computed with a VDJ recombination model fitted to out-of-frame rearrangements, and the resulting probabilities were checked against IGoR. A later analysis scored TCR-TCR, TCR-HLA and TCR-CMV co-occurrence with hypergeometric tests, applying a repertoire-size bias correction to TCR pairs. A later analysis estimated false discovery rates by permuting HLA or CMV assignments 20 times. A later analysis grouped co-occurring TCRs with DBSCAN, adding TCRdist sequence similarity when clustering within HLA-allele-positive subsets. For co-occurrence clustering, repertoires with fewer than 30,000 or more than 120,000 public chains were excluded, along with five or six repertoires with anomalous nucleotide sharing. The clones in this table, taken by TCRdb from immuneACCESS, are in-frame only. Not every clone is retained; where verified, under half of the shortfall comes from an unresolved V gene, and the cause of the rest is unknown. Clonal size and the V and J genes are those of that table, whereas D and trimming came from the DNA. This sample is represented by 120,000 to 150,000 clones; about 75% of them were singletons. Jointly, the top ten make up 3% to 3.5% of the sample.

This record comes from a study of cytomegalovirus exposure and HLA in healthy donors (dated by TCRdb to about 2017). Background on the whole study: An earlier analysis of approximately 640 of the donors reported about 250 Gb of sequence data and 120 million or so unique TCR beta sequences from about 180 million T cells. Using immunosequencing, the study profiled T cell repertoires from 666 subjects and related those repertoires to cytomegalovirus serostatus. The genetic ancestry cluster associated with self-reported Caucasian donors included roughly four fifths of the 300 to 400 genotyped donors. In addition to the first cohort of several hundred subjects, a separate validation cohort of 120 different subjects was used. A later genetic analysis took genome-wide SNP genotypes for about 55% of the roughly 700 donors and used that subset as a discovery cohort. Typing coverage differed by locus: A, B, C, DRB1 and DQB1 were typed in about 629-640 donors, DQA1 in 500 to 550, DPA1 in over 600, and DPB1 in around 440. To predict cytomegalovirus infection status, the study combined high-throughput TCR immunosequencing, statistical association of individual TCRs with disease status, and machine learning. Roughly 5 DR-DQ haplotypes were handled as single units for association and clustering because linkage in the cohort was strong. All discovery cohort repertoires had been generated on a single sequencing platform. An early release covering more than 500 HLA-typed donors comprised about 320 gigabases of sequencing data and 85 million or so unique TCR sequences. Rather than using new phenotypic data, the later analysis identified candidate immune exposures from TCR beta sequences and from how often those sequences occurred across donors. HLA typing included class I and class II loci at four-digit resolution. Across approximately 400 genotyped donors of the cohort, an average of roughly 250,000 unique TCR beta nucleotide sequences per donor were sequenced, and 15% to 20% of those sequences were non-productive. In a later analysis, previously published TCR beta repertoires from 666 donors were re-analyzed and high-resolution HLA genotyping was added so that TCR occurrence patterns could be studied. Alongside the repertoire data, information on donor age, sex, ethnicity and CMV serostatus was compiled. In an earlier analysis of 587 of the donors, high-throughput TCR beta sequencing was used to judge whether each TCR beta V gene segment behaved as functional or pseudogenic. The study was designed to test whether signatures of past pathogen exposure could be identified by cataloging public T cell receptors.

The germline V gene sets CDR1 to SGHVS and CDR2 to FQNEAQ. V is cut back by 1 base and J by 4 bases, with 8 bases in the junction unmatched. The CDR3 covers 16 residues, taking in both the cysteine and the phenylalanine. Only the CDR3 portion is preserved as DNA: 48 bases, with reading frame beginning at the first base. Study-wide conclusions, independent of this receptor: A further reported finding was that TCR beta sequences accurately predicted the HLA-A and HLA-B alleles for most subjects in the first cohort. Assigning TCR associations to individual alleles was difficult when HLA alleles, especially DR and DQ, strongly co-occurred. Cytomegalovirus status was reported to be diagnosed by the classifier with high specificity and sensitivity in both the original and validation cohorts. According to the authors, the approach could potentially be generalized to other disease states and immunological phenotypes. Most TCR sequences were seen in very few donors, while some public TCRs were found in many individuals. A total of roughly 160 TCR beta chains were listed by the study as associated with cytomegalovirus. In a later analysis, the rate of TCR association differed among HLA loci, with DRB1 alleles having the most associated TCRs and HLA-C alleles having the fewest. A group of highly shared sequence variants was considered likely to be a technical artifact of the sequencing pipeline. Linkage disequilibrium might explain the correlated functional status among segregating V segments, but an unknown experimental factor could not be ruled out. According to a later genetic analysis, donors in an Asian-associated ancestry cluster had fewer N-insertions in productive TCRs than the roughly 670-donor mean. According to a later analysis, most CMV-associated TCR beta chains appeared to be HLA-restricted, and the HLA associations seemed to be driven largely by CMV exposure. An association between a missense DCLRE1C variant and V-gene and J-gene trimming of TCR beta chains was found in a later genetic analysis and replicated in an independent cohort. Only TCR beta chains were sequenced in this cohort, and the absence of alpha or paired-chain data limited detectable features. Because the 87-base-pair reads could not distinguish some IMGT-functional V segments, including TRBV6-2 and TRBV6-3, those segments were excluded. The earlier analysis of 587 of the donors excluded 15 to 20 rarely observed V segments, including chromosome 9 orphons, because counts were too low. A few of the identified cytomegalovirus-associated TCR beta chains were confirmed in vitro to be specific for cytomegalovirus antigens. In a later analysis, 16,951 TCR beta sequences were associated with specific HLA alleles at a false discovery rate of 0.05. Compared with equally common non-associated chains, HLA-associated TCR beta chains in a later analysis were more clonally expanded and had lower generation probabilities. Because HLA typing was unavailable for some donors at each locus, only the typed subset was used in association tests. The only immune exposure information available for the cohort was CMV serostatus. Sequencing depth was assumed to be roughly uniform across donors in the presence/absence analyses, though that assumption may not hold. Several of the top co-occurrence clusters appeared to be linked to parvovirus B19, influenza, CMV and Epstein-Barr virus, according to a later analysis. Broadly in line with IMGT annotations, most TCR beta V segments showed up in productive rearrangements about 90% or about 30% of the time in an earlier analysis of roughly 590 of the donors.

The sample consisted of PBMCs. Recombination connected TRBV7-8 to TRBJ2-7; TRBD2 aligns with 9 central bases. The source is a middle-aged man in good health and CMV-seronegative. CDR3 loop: CASSLGGGLAGYEQYF. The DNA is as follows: TGTGCCAGCAGCTTAGGGGGGGGGCTAGCGGGATACGAGCAGTACTTC.